This T cell receptor (beta chain) was found in a study of T cells in Graves' hyperthyroidism and ophthalmopathy. This clonotype was observed many times. It was RNA transcripts that yielded the amplified TCR beta CDR3 regions. In the first-round RT-PCR of the TCR CDR3, the HTBI primer set was used. Each CDR3 protein gets one entry after TCRdb re-called the multiplex PCR reads with MiXCR. The sample lists fewer than 600,000 distinct CDR3 sequences, approximately 15% occurring once. There are 15 residues in the CDR3. The junction had 5 bases not matched to a gene; V was cut back by 6 bases and J by 0 bases. Any patient presenting with uncontrolled infection, other autoimmune disease, pregnancy or lactation was left out.

Sequenced: blood. The chain joins TRBV12-3 or TRBV12-4 to TRBJ2-1; the match to TRBD1 covers 7 bases. The receptor was isolated from a middle-aged woman with Graves' hyperthyroidism. In DNA form, the CDR3 reads TGTGCCAGCAGCCTCCGGGACAGCTCCTACAATGAGCAGTTCTTC. Translation gives CASSLRDSSYNEQFF.